This is a list of T cell receptor beta chains from one sample in a study of cytomegalovirus exposure and HLA in healthy donors. TCRdb keeps only in-frame clones here, not all; method: immunoSEQ multiplex PCR. The sample carries over 200,000 clones, 70% to 90% recorded once. The sample was PBMCs. The receptors derive from a human donor in good health. Both conserved end residues are part of each CDR3. D genes are given only for firm matches. Size is stated for part of the rows, as once, few or many counts, or as a class when the clone is expanded.

v_call	clone_size	j_call	d_call	cdr3_nt	cdr3_aa
TRBV5-1	-	TRBJ1-1	-	TGCGCCAGCAGCCCTGATCACGGGAGGACTGAAGCTTTCTTT	CASSPDHGRTEAFF
TRBV28	-	TRBJ1-1	-	TGTGCCAGCAGTTTATGGGGGGGAAGCATGAACACTGAAGCTTTCTTT	CASSLWGGSMNTEAFF
TRBV28	-	TRBJ2-2	-	TGTGCCAGCAATACAGGGACCTCCGGGGAGCTGTTTTTT	CASNTGTSGELFF
TRBV4-3	-	TRBJ2-3	TRBD2	TGCGCCAGCAGCCGGCAGGTAGCGGGAGAGCACAGAGTTACGCAGTATTTT	CASSRQVAGEHRVTQYF
TRBV6-5	-	TRBJ2-1	TRBD2	TGTGCGGGGGGGAAGGAGGTCAATGAGCAGTTCTTC	CAGGKEVNEQFF
TRBV7-9	-	TRBJ1-3	TRBD1	TGTGCCAGCAGCGGGACAGTCTCTGGAAACACCATATATTTT	CASSGTVSGNTIYF
TRBV14	-	TRBJ1-2	TRBD1	TGTGCCAGCAGCCAAGGCGCGGGACAGGGAAGTGGCTACACCTTC	CASSQGAGQGSGYTF
TRBV18	-	TRBJ1-1	-	TGTGCCAGCTCACCCCTCGCAGGCTCCACTGAAGCTTTCTTT	CASSPLAGSTEAFF
TRBV6-1	-	TRBJ2-7	TRBD2	TGTGCCAGCAGTGAGGGACTAGCGGTTTACGAGCAGTACTTC	CASSEGLAVYEQYF
TRBV27	-	TRBJ1-1	TRBD1	TGTGCCAGCAGTTCACAGGGGGCGCTCACTGAAGCTTTCTTT	CASSSQGALTEAFF
TRBV5-1	few	TRBJ2-7	-	TGCGCCAGCAGCCTGGGGGGCCCCGAGCAGTACTTC	CASSLGGPEQYF
TRBV18	-	TRBJ1-2	-	TGTGCCAGCTCACCAAGTTCAGCTAACTATGGCTACACCTTC	CASSPSSANYGYTF
TRBV19	-	TRBJ1-4	-	TGTGCCAGTAGTCCCAGTAAATACGAAAAACTGTTTTTT	CASSPSKYEKLFF
TRBV28	-	TRBJ2-7	TRBD1	TGTGCCAGCAGTTTAGCTGGGACAGGTGCCTACGAGCAGTACTTC	CASSLAGTGAYEQYF
TRBV19	-	TRBJ2-1	-	TGTGCCAGTAGTACATGGAGGGCCAGCTCCTACAATGAGCAGTTCTTC	CASSTWRASSYNEQFF
TRBV30	few	TRBJ1-2	-	TGTGCCTGGAGTCGCCGGGTCCAGATAGGCTACACCTTC	CAWSRRVQIGYTF
TRBV11-2	-	TRBJ2-3	TRBD2	TGTGCCAGCCTAGCGGGAGCCCCAAGTTTGGGAGATACGCAGTATTTT	CASLAGAPSLGDTQYF
TRBV2	-	TRBJ2-1	TRBD2	TGTGCCAGCGCTGGACTAGCGGGAGGGTACAATGAGCAGTTCTTC	CASAGLAGGYNEQFF
TRBV14	-	TRBJ2-7	-	TGTGCCAGCAGCCAAGTGGAGACTTACGAGCAGTACTTC	CASSQVETYEQYF
TRBV19	-	TRBJ2-1	TRBD2	TGTGCCAGTAGTGGGACTAGCGGGAGTAGCTCCTACAATGAGCAGTTCTTC	CASSGTSGSSSYNEQFF
TRBV7-2	-	TRBJ2-1	TRBD2	TGTGCCAGCTCCCGGGAGGGGTACAATGAGCAGTTCTTC	CASSREGYNEQFF
TRBV4-2	-	TRBJ2-7	TRBD2	TGTGCCAGCAGCCAGGAGTCTAGCGGGACCTCCTACGAGCAGTACTTC	CASSQESSGTSYEQYF
TRBV4-2	few	TRBJ1-1	TRBD1	TGTGCCAGCAGCCAAGAGTTGGGACAGAAGAACACTGAAGCTTTCTTT	CASSQELGQKNTEAFF
TRBV4-1	-	TRBJ2-5	TRBD2	TGCGCCAGCAGATCCGGGACTAGCGATTTCCAGACCCAGTACTTC	CASRSGTSDFQTQYF
TRBV19	-	TRBJ1-4	TRBD1	TGTGCCAGTAGTACGACAGGGGCTGGTGAAAAACTGTTTTTT	CASSTTGAGEKLFF
TRBV7-9	-	TRBJ2-7	TRBD1	TGTGCCAGCAGCGATGGACAGGGAAGCTCCTACGAGCAGTACTTC	CASSDGQGSSYEQYF
TRBV10-3	-	TRBJ2-2	-	TGTGCCATCAGTGGCGGGTTGGGGAAGGGCACCGGGGAGCTGTTTTTT	CAISGGLGKGTGELFF
TRBV5-1	-	TRBJ2-3	-	TGCGCCAGCAGCGGCCGGGATGATACGCAGTATTTT	CASSGRDDTQYF
TRBV5-6	-	TRBJ2-1	-	TGTGCCAGCAGCTTGACGAGGTGGGCCGGGAAAGGGTCCTACAATGAGCAGTTCTTC	CASSLTRWAGKGSYNEQFF
TRBV6-5	-	TRBJ1-2	TRBD1	TGTGCCAGCAGTTACTCGGGACAGGATTTCTATGGCTACACCTTC	CASSYSGQDFYGYTF
TRBV6-5	-	TRBJ1-1	-	TGTGCCAGCAGTTACCCAGCGACCGGCCGCTACACTGAAGCTTTCTTT	CASSYPATGRYTEAFF
TRBV19	-	TRBJ1-2	-	TGTGCCAGTGAACAGGGAGATTATGGCTACACCTTC	CASEQGDYGYTF
TRBV11-2	-	TRBJ2-7	TRBD2	TGTGCCAGCAGCTTACCCGGTGCGGGAGGGAAAGAGCAGTACTTC	CASSLPGAGGKEQYF
TRBV4-3	few	TRBJ2-5	TRBD2	TGCGCCAGCGCCAAGCAAGCGGGAGATCGGCAAGAGACCCAGTACTTC	CASAKQAGDRQETQYF
TRBV6-1	-	TRBJ2-7	-	TGTGCCAGCAGTGAAGAAAGGACAGCTGACTCCTACGAGCAGTACTTC	CASSEERTADSYEQYF
TRBV7-2	-	TRBJ2-7	-	TGTGCCAGCAGCTCAAATTCCGGGACTCTCGAGCAGTACTTC	CASSSNSGTLEQYF
TRBV30	-	TRBJ1-1	TRBD1	TGTGCCTGGAGTCGGACAGGGGGCACTGAAGCTTTCTTT	CAWSRTGGTEAFF
TRBV5-4	few	TRBJ2-7	-	TGTGCCAGCAGCCTAAGGGACAAAACCTACGAGCAGTACTTC	CASSLRDKTYEQYF
TRBV15	-	TRBJ2-3	-	TGTGCCACCAGCAGAGATACAGGGTGGGGAGATACGCAGTATTTT	CATSRDTGWGDTQYF
TRBV10-3	-	TRBJ2-3	TRBD2	TGTGCCATCAGTCCCGGGACTAGCGGGAGGGCTAGAGATACGCAGTATTTT	CAISPGTSGRARDTQYF
TRBV19	-	TRBJ1-1	TRBD1	TGTGCCAGTAGTTGGACAGGTTTGGACACTGAAGCTTTCTTT	CASSWTGLDTEAFF
TRBV14	-	TRBJ2-7	TRBD2	TGTGCCAGCAGCCAAGATAGCGGGAGTAGGTACGAGCAGTACTTC	CASSQDSGSRYEQYF
TRBV4-3	-	TRBJ2-3	TRBD2	TGCGCCAGCAGCCAGTTGACTAGCGGTTGGGCAGATACGCAGTATTTT	CASSQLTSGWADTQYF
TRBV11-2	-	TRBJ2-3	-	TGTGCCAGCAGCTTAGATCTTGCAGATACGCAGTATTTT	CASSLDLADTQYF
TRBV19	-	TRBJ1-2	TRBD1	TGTGCCAGTAGTAGCCCCGGGACAGGGGGGTTCATCTATGGCTACACCTTC	CASSSPGTGGFIYGYTF
TRBV28	-	TRBJ2-4	-	TGTGCCAGCATCCCGGGACTAGCCAAAAACATTCAGTACTTC	CASIPGLAKNIQYF
TRBV9	-	TRBJ2-2	TRBD1	TGTGCCAGCAGCCCGACAGGGTCCACCGGGGAGCTGTTTTTT	CASSPTGSTGELFF
TRBV9	-	TRBJ1-1	-	TGTGCCAGCAGCGCCGACTCTGCGGTAAGGAACACTGAAGCTTTCTTT	CASSADSAVRNTEAFF
TRBV4-1	-	TRBJ2-1	TRBD2	TGCGCCAGCAGCCAAGACGGGACTAGCGGGATCAATGAGCAGTTCTTC	CASSQDGTSGINEQFF
TRBV28	few	TRBJ2-5	TRBD2	TGTGCCAGCAGCCCCGGGGCTAGCGGTCCTGAACAGACCCAGTACTTC	CASSPGASGPEQTQYF
TRBV4-2	-	TRBJ1-1	-	TGTGCCAGCAGCCAAGGTCAGGCAAACACTGAAGCTTTCTTT	CASSQGQANTEAFF
TRBV5-1	few	TRBJ1-3	-	TGCGCCAGCAGCTCCGGGTCCCCAGGGTACGGAAACACCATATATTTT	CASSSGSPGYGNTIYF
TRBV6-1	-	TRBJ2-3	TRBD1	TGTGCCAGCAGGGGACAGATCACAGATACGCAGTATTTT	CASRGQITDTQYF
TRBV14	once	TRBJ1-4	-	TGTGCCAGCAGCCAAGCCGGGACAACTGTTGAAAAACTGTTTTTT	CASSQAGTTVEKLFF
TRBV7-3	-	TRBJ2-3	TRBD2	TGTGCCAGCAGCCCCCGACTAGCGGGACTCAATACGCAGTATTTT	CASSPRLAGLNTQYF
TRBV5-1	-	TRBJ2-2	-	TGCGCCAGCAGCTTTTCTGAGCGACTGAACACCGGGGAGCTGTTTTTT	CASSFSERLNTGELFF
TRBV2	-	TRBJ2-4	TRBD2	TGTGCCAGCAGTGAACTAGCGGGGAACTCTCTCTCAGCCAAAAACATTCAGTACTTC	CASSELAGNSLSAKNIQYF
TRBV30	-	TRBJ2-1	TRBD2	TGTGCCTTAACTAGCGGGGTTTACAATGAGCAGTTCTTC	CALTSGVYNEQFF
TRBV5-4	-	TRBJ1-2	-	TGTGCCAGCAGCTGGGGGGGGACGATTGTTGGCTACACCTTC	CASSWGGTIVGYTF